The TCR beta chain described here comes from a study of blood T cell repertoires in COVID-19. Assay used: immunoSEQ multiplex PCR; TCRdb lists only in-frame clones, some missing. The sample consists of about 350,000 clones, roughly nine tenths of them appearing once. The CDR3 is 15 amino acids. Germline values: CDR1 SGHRS, CDR2 YFSETQ. The trim removed 0 bases at V and 9 bases at J, leaving 8 bases unmatched. A Seattle source enrolled patients during active infection and followed them longitudinally. This TCR derives from a woman aged 60-75 years with COVID-19, enrolled during active disease. The chain has TRBV5-1 and TRBJ2-3, with 9 bases lining up with TRBD1. Sequencing input: peripheral blood. DNA for the CDR3: TGCGCCAGCAGCTTGGCCTTGGACAGGGGTAGGACGCAGTATTTT. Translation gives CASSLALDRGRTQYF.